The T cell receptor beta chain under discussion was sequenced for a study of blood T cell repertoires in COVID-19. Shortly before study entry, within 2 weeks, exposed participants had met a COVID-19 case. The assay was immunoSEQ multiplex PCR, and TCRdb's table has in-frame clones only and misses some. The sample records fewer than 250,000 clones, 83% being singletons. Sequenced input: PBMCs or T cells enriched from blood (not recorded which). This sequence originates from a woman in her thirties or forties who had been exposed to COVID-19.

CDR3 sequence (DNA): TGTGCCAGCAGCTTTTCCGGTCACTCGGATGAAAAACTGTTTTTT. Translating gives CASSFSGHSDEKLFF. The V and J genes are TRBV5-6 and TRBJ1-4; no definite D call. The CDR3 spans 15 residues. Germline V CDR1 and CDR2: SGHDT, YYEEEE. V was clipped by 2 bases and J by 6 bases, with 14 bases between them.